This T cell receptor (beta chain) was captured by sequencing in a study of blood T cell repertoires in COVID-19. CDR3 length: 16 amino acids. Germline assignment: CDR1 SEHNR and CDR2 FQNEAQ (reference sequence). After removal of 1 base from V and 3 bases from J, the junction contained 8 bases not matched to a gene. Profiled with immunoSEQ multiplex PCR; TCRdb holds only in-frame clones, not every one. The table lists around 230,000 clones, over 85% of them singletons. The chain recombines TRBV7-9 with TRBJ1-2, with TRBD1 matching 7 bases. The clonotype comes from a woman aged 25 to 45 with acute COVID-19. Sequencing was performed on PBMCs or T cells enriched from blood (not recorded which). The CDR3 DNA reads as TGTGCCAGCAGCTTAGTCGGGACAGAGGGTTACTATGGCTACACCTTC. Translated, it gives CASSLVGTEGYYGYTF.